Shown below are 8 T cell receptor beta chains from a single sample sequenced in a study of CD8+CD57+ T cells in acquired aplastic anemia. Genomic DNA constituted the template upon which TCR beta VDJ and CDR3 profiling was performed. TCRdb redid the calling of the reads with MiXCR, one entry per CDR3 protein. The repertoire has under 200,000 distinct CDR3 sequences, around 40% of them found once; the top ten carry 1.1%. Sequenced sample: sorted CD4+, CD8+, or CD8+CD57+ T cells (not recorded which) from PBMCs. Receptors were obtained from a human donor in good health.

At least ten counts were recorded for this clonotype. The V gene is TRBV6-5, the J gene TRBJ2-7; 8 nucleotides align to TRBD1. The ends lost 2 bases at V and 3 bases at J; junction bases unmatched: 12. The CDR3 length is 17 residues. From germline, CDR1 is MNHEY and CDR2 SVGAGI. CDR3 sequence: CASSYGGTGTGFYEQYF. The CDR3 DNA follows: TGTGCCAGCAGTTACGGCGGAACCGGGACAGGATTCTACGAGCAGTACTTC.

V usage is TRBV2 and J usage is TRBJ2-5, with D perhaps matching TRBD1 (5 bases). CDR1 and CDR2 (germline): SNHLY, FYNNEI. The CDR3 covers 14 residues. The germline V and J ends were trimmed by 5 bases and 5 bases, with 15 bases remaining between them. The CDR3 coding sequence is TGTGCCAGCAGTTTGAGGACACCCCAGGAGACCCAGTACTTC. Amino acid sequence: CASSLRTPQETQYF.

Comments on this clonotype: This could be a read error, since a much larger clone is one nucleotide away. The chain couples TRBV5-8 to TRBJ2-2; no reliable D call. The germline V and J ends were trimmed by 5 bases and 0 bases, with 5 bases remaining between them. The CDR3 totals 13 residues. Germline CDR1 reads SGHTS; CDR2 reads YDEGEE. CDR3 coding DNA: TGTGCCAGCAGGCTGGCGAACACCGGGGAGCTGTTTTTT. This encodes CASRLANTGELFF.

The chain carries TRBV14 and TRBJ2-2; tentatively, D is TRBD1 (5 bases). This CDR3 comprises 14 residues. V gave up 4 bases and J gave up 5 bases, with 11 bases separating them. From germline, CDR1 is SGHDN and CDR2 FVKESK. CDR3 protein: CASSPRVGTGELFF. The CDR3 coding sequence is TGTGCCAGCAGCCCCAGGGTCGGGACCGGGGAGCTGTTTTTT.

The chain uses TRBV20-1 and TRBJ2-7, with unresolved D. Germline loops: CDR1 DFQATT, CDR2 SNEGSKA (reference sequence). CDR3 length: 13 residues. The CDR3 is CSSGGESSYEQYF. The CDR3 DNA reads as TGCTCGAGTGGCGGAGAGAGCTCCTACGAGCAGTACTTC.

This clonotype was seen only once. This chain uses TRBV20-1 with TRBJ1-4; D uncertain. The CDR3 has 10 amino acids. Trimming left V 3 bases short and J 9 bases short, with 5 bases between. Germline-derived CDR1 and CDR2 are DFQATT and SNEGSKA (reference sequence). The CDR3 here is CSARRQKLFF. For the CDR3, the DNA is TGCAGTGCTAGGAGACAAAAACTGTTTTTT.

This chain uses TRBV15 with TRBJ2-6, with D unresolved. In germline, CDR1 is LNHNV, CDR2 YYDKDF (reference sequence). The length of the CDR3 is 15 residues. V was clipped by 0 bases and J by 1 base, with 4 bases between them. This chain's CDR3 is CATSRDGSGANVLTF. CDR3 bases: TGTGCCACCAGCAGAGACGGTTCTGGGGCCAACGTCCTGACTTTC. Based on the CDR3 plus reference TRBV15 and TRBJ2-6, the full variable domain is DAMVIQNPRYQVTQFGKPVTLSCSQTLNHNVMYWYQQKSSQAPKLLFHYYDKDFNNEADTPDNFQSRRPNTSFCFLDIRSPGLGDTAMYLCATSRDGSGANVLTFGAGSRLTVL.

This chain connects TRBV24-1 to TRBJ2-6; 7 bases are shared with TRBD1. Germline V gene sequence: CDR1 KGHDR, CDR2 SFDVKD. This CDR3 is 16 amino acids long. J was trimmed by 0 bases and V by 12 bases; bases with no gene match: 10. CDR3 sequence (DNA): TGTGCCTCCCCTACAGGGGCGATCTCTGGGGCCAACGTCCTGACTTTC. It yields the protein CASPTGAISGANVLTF.